This TCR beta chain is from a study of blood T cell repertoires in COVID-19. Clones were read by immunoSEQ multiplex PCR, and TCRdb kept only the in-frame ones, dropping some. The sample carries approximately 250,000 clones, roughly 88% recorded once. Material for sequencing was peripheral blood. The TCR was taken from a man in his forties or fifties who had recovered from COVID-19.

The CDR3 loop reads CASSDFTGSGYEQYF. The CDR3 nucleotides read TGCGCCAGCAGTGATTTTACTGGTTCGGGCTACGAGCAGTACTTC. The rearrangement links TRBV10-1 to TRBJ2-7; D call uncertain. This CDR3 contains 15 residues. Per germline, CDR1 WNHNN and CDR2 SYGVQD (reference sequence). With 3 bases removed from V and 3 bases from J, the gap between germline ends came to 15 bases.